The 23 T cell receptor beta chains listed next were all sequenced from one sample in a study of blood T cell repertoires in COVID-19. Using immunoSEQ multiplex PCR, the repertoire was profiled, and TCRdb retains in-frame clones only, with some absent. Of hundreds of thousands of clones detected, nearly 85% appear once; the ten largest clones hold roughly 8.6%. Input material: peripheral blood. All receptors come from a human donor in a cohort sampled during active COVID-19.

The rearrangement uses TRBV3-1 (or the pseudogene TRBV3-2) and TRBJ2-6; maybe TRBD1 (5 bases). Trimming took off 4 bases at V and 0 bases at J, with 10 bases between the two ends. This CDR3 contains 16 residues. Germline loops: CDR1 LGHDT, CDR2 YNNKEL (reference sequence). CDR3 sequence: CASSRYRFSGANVLTF. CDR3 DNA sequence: TGTGCCAGCAGCCGATACAGGTTCTCTGGGGCCAACGTCCTGACTTTC.

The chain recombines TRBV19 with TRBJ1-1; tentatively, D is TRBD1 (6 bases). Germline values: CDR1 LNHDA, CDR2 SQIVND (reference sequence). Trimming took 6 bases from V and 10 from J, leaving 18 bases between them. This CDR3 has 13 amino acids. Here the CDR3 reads CASRGISGVGAFF. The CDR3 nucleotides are TGTGCCAGTAGGGGGATATCAGGGGTGGGAGCTTTCTTT.

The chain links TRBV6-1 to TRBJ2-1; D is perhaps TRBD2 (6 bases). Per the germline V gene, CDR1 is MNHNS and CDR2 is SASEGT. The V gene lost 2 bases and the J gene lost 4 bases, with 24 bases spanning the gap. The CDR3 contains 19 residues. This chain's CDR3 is CASSEYPPAGTTFYNEQFF. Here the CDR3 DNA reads TGTGCCAGCAGTGAATACCCCCCAGCGGGTACGACCTTTTACAATGAGCAGTTCTTC.

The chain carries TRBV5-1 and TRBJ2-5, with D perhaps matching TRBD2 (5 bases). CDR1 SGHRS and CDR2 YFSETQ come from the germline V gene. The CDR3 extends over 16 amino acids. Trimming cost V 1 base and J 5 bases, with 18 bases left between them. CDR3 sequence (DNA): TGCGCCAGCAGCTTGACGGTATCCACCGGCGGGGAGACCCAGTACTTC. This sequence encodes CASSLTVSTGGETQYF.

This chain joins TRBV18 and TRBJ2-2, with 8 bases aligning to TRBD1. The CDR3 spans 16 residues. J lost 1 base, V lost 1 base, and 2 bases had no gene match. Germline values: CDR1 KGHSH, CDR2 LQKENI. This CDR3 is CASSPRQGMNTGELFF. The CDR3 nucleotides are TGTGCCAGCTCACCACGACAGGGGATGAACACCGGGGAGCTGTTTTTT.

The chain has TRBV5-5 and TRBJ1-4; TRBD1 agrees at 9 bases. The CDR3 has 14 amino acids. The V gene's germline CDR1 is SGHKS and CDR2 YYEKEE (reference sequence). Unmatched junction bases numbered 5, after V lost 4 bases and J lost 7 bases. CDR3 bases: TGTGCCAGCAGCCCGGGACAGGGCGGTGAAAAACTGTTTTTT. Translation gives CASSPGQGGEKLFF. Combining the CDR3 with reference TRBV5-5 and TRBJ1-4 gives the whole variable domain DAGVTQSPTHLIKTRGQQVTLRCSPISGHKSVSWYQQVLGQGPQFIFQYYEKEERGRGNFPDRFSARQFPNYSSELNVNALLLGDSALYLCASSPGQGGEKLFFGSGTQLSVL.

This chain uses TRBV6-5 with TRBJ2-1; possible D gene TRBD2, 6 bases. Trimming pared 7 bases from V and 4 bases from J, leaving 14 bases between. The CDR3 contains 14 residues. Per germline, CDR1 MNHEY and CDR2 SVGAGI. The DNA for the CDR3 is TGTGCCAGCAACGCGGGGTGGTCTTACAATGAGCAGTTCTTC. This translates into CASNAGWSYNEQFF.

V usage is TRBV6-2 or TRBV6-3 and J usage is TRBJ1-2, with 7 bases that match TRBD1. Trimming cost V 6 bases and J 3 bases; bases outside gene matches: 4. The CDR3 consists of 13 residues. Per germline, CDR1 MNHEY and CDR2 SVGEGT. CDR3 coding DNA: TGTGCCAGCAGGCCTACAGGGGACTATGGCTACACCTTC. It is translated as CASRPTGDYGYTF.

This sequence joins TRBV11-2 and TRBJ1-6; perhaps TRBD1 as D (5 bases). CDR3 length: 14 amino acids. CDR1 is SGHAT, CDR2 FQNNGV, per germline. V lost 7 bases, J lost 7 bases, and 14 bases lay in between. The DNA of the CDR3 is TGTGCCAGCACCGGTGGGGCTCCGAATTCACCCCTCCACTTT. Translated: CASTGGAPNSPLHF.

In DNA, the CDR3 is TGCGCCAGCAGCCGCCCCACGGCAGCGGGACTCTCCTACGAGCAGTACTTC. This translates into CASSRPTAAGLSYEQYF. The rearrangement links TRBV4-1 to TRBJ2-7; 7 bases are shared with TRBD2. The V segment lost 4 bases and the J segment 0 bases; nucleotides outside the gene matches: 12. Germline values: CDR1 MGHRA, CDR2 YSYEKL. CDR3 length: 17 amino acids.

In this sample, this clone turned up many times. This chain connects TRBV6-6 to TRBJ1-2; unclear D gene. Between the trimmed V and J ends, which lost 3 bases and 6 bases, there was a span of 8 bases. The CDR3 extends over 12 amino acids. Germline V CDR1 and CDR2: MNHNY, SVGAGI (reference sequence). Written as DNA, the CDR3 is TGTGCCAGCAGTTATAGGAGAAATGGCTACACCTTC. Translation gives CASSYRRNGYTF.

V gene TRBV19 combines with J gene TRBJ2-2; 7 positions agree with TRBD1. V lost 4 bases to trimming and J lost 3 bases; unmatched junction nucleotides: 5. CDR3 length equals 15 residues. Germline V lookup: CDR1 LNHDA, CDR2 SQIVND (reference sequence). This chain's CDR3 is CASSKTGTDTGELFF. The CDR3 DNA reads TGTGCCAGTAGTAAGACAGGGACGGACACCGGGGAGCTGTTTTTT.

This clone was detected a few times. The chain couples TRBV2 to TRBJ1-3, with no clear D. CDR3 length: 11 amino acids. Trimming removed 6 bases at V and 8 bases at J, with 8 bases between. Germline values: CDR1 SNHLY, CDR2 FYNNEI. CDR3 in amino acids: CASRMTYTIYF. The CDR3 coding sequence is TGTGCCAGCAGGATGACTTACACCATATATTTT.

The CDR3 bases are TGTGCCAGTAGTGTACGGGGGGGCCCGGAGTACTTC. This gives the protein CASSVRGGPEYF. The chain recombines TRBV19 with TRBJ2-7, with TRBD2 identical over 8 bases. This CDR3 region has 12 residues. V trimming: 5 bases; J trimming: 11 bases; junction bases outside the gene matches: 8. CDR1 and CDR2 (germline): LNHDA, SQIVND (reference sequence). Full variable domain (remainder filled in from reference TRBV19 and TRBJ2-7): DGGITQSPKYLFRKEGQNVTLSCEQNLNHDAMYWYRQDPGQGLRLIYYSQIVNDFQKGDIAEGYSVSREKKESFPLTVTSAQKNPTAFYLCASSVRGGPEYFGPGTRLTVT.

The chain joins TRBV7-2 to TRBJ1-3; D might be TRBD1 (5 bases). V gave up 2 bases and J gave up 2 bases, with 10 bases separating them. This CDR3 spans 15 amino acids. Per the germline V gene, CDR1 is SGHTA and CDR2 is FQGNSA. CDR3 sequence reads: CASSLSQGTGNTIYF. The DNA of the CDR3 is TGTGCCAGCAGCTTAAGTCAGGGTACTGGAAACACCATATATTTT.

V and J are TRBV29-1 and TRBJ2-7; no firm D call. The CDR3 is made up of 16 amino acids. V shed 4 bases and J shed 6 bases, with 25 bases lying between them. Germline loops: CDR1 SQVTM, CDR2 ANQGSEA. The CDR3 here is CSVVSIFARPASEQYF. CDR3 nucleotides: TGCAGCGTTGTTTCCATTTTTGCCAGGCCTGCCTCCGAGCAGTACTTC.

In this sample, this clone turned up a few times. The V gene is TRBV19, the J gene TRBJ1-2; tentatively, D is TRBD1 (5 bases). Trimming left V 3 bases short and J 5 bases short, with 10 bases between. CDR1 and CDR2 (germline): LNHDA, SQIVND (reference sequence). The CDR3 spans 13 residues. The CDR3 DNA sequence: TGTGCCAGTAGTATTGACAGTATTTATGGCTACACCTTC. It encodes CASSIDSIYGYTF.

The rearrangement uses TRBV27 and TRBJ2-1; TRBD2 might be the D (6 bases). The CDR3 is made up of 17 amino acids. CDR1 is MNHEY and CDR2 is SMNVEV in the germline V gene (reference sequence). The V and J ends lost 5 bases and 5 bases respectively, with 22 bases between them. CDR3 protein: CASSPPIRRGTHNEQFF. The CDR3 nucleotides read TGTGCCAGCAGTCCCCCCATAAGGAGGGGTACCCACAATGAGCAGTTCTTC.

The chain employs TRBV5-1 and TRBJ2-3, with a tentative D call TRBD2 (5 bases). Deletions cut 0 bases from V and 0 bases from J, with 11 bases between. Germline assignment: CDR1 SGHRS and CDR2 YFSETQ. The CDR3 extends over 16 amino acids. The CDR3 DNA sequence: TGCGCCAGCAGCTTGGCTAGCTTTCCTAGCACAGATACGCAGTATTTT. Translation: CASSLASFPSTDTQYF.

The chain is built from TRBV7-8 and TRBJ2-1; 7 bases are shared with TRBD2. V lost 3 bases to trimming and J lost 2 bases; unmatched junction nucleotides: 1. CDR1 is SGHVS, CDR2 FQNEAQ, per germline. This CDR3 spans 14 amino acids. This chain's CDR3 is CASSLAGAYNEQFF. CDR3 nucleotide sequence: TGTGCCAGCAGCTTGGCGGGAGCCTACAATGAGCAGTTCTTC.

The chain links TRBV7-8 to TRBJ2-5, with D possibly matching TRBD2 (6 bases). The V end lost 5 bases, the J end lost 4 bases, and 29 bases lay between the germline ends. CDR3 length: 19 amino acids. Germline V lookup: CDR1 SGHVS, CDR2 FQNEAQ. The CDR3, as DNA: TGTGCCAGCAGCGTCCGCCCCGTCCTTAGCGGAGAAGGCGGAGAGACCCAGTACTTC. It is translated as CASSVRPVLSGEGGETQYF.

CDR3 sequence (DNA): TGTGCCAGCAGCCAGGGGACAGGGGCAACTAATGAAAAACTGTTTTTT. Translation gives CASSQGTGATNEKLFF. The chain links TRBV3-1 (or the pseudogene TRBV3-2) to TRBJ1-4, with 10 bases matching TRBD1. Germline V lookup: CDR1 LGHDT, CDR2 YNNKEL (reference sequence). This CDR3 is 16 amino acids long. The trim removed 3 bases at V and 0 bases at J, leaving 1 base unmatched.

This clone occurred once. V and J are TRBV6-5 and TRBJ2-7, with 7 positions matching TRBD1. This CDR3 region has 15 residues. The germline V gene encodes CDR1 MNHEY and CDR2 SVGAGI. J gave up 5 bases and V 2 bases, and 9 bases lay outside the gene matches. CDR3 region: CASSYPMTGLDEQYF. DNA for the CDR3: TGTGCCAGCAGTTACCCGATGACAGGGTTGGACGAGCAGTACTTC.